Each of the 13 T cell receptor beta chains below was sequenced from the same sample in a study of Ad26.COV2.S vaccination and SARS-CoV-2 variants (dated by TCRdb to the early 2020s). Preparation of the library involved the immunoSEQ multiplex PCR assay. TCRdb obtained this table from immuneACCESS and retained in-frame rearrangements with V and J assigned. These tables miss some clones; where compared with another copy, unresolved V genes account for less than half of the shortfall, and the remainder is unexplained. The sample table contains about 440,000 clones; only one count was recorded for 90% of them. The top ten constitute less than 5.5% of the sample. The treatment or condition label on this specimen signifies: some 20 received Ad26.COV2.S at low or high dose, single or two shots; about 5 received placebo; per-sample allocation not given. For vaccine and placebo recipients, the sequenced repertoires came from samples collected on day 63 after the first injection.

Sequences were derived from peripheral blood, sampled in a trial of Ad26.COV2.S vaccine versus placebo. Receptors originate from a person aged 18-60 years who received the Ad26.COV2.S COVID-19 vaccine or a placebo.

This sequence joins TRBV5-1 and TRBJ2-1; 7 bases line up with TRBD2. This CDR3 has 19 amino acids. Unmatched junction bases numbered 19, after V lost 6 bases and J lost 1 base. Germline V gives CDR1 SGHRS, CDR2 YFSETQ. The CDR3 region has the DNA TGCGCCAGCATCCCCGGAGGACCCGCTATGCGGGGGTCCTACAATGAGCAGTTCTTC. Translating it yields CASIPGGPAMRGSYNEQFF.

In DNA, the CDR3 is TGTGCCAGCAGGGCACAGCCCCCGAACACCGGGGAGCTGTTTTTT. It specifies CASRAQPPNTGELFF. This rearrangement joins TRBV28 to TRBJ2-2; the D is unclear. The CDR3 extends over 15 amino acids. Trimming left V 6 bases short and J 0 bases short, with 11 bases between. The germline V gene has CDR1 MDHEN and CDR2 SYDVKM.

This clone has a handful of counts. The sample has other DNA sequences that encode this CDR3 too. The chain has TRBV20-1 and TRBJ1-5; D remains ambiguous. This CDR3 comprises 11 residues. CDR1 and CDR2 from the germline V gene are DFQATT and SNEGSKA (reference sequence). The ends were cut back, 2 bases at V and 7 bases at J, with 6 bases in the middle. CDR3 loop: CSARSGQPQHF. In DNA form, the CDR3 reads TGCAGTGCTAGATCGGGACAGCCCCAGCATTTT.

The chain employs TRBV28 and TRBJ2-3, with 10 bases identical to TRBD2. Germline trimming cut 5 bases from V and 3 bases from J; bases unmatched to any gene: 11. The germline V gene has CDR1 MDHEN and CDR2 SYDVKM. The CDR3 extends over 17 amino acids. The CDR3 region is CASSPSSGRGRTDTQYF. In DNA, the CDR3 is TGTGCCAGCAGTCCTTCTAGCGGGAGAGGAAGAACAGATACGCAGTATTTT.

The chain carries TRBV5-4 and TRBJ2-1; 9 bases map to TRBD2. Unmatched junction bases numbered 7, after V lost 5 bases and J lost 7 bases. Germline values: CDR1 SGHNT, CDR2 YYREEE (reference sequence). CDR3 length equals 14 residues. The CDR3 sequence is CASRREGGHNEQFF. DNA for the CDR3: TGTGCCAGCAGGCGGGAGGGAGGGCATAATGAGCAGTTCTTC. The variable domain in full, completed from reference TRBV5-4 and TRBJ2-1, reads ETGVTQSPTHLIKTRGQQVTLRCSSQSGHNTVSWYQQALGQGPQFIFQYYREEENGRGNFPPRFSGLQFPNYSSELNVNALELDDSALYLCASRREGGHNEQFFGPGTRLTVL.

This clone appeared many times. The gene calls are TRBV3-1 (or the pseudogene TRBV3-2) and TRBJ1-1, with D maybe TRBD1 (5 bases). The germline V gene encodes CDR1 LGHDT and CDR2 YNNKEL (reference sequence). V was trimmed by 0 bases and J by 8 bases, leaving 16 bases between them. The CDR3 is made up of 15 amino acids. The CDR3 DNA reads TGTGCCAGCAGCCAAGATCCCTGGTTACAGGCCGAAGCTTTCTTT. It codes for CASSQDPWLQAEAFF.

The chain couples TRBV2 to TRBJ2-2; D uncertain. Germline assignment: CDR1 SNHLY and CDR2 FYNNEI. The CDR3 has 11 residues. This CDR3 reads CATGPTGELFF. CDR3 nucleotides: TGTGCTACCGGACCCACCGGGGAGCTGTTTTTT. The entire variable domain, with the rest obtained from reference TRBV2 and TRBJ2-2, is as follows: EPEVTQTPSHQVTQMGQEVILRCVPISNHLYFYWYRQILGQKVEFLVSFYNNEISEKSEIFDDQFSVERPDGSNFTLKIRSTKLEDSAMYFCATGPTGELFFGEGSRLTVL.

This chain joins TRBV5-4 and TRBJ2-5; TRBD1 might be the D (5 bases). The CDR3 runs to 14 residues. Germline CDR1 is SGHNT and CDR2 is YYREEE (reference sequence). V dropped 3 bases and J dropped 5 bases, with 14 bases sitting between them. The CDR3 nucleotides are TGTGCCAGCAGCTCACAGGTTCGTGGGGAGACCCAGTACTTC. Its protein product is CASSSQVRGETQYF.

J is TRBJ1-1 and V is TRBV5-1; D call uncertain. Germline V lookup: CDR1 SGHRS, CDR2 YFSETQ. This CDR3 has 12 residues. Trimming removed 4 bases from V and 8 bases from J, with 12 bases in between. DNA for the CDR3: TGCGCCAGCAGCCCACCGGCGGGCGAAGCTTTCTTT. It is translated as CASSPPAGEAFF.

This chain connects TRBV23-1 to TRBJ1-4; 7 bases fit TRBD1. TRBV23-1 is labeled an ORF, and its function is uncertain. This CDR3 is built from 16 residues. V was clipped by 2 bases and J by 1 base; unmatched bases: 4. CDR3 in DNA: TGCGCCAGCAGTCAAATGACAGGGAGAACTAATGAAAAACTGTTTTTT. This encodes CASSQMTGRTNEKLFF.

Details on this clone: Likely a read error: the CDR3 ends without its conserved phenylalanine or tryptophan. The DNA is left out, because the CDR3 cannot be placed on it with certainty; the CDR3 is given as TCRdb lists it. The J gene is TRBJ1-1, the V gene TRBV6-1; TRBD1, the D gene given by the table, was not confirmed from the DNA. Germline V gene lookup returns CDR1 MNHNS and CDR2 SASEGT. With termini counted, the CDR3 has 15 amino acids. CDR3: CASSEALQGVLSSSP.

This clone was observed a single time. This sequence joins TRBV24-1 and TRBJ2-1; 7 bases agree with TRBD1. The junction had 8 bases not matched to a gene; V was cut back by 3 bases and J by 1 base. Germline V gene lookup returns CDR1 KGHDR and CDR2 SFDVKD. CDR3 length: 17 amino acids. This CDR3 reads CATSDASTGWSYNEQFF. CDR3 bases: TGTGCCACCAGTGATGCCTCGACAGGGTGGTCCTACAATGAGCAGTTCTTC.

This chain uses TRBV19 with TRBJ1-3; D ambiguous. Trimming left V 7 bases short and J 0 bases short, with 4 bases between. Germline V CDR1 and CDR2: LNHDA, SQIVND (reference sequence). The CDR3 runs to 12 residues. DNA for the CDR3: TGTGCCAGTAAAAGCTCTGGAAACACCATATATTTT. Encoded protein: CASKSSGNTIYF.